One and the same sample provided the 3 T cell receptor beta chains below, sequenced in a study of identical twins. TCRdb re-called the 5' RACE reads through MiXCR, storing one row per CDR3 protein. The sample carries over 200,000 distinct CDR3 sequences, around a tenth recorded once. Sequenced: memory (CD45RO+) T cells sorted from blood. The receptors were gathered from a young woman in good health.

The sample holds many counts of this clonotype. The chain combines TRBV4-1 with TRBJ1-2, with a tentative D call TRBD1 (6 bases). The germline V and J ends were trimmed by 3 bases and 1 base, with 18 bases remaining between them. The CDR3 runs to 17 residues. Germline loops: CDR1 MGHRA, CDR2 YSYEKL. The CDR3 region is CASSHSEGGRNNYGYTF. The CDR3 DNA follows: TGCGCCAGCAGCCATTCCGAGGGGGGACGGAATAACTATGGCTACACCTTC.

This clonotype was counted between two and nine times. This chain's CDR3 is CASSPRGTVAFF. CDR3 DNA sequence: TGTGCCAGCAGTCCGAGGGGAACGGTCGCTTTCTTT. This rearrangement joins TRBV12-3 or TRBV12-4 to TRBJ1-1, with D perhaps matching TRBD1 (5 bases). The CDR3 consists of 12 residues. With 5 bases removed from V and 11 bases from J, the gap between germline ends came to 15 bases.

This clonotype was observed a handful of times. This sequence joins TRBV20-1 and TRBJ2-3; tentative D call: TRBD2 (5 bases). The CDR3 is made up of 13 amino acids. Trimming took off 5 bases at V and 4 bases at J, with 13 bases between the two ends. Germline values: CDR1 DFQATT, CDR2 SNEGSKA (reference sequence). The CDR3 DNA reads TGCAGTGCTGGGCACCGCGGGTCAGATACGCAGTATTTT. Protein: CSAGHRGSDTQYF.